The TCR beta chain described here comes from a study of beta chain features in type 1 diabetes. In this sample, this clone turned up a few times. CDR3 length equals 14 residues. Germline V gene sequence: CDR1 SGDLS, CDR2 YYNGEE. Trimming took 0 bases from V and 4 from J, leaving 9 bases between them. The isolated RNA, all of it, was reverse transcribed, so expressed TCRB transcripts were what got sequenced. Sequenced by immunoSEQ multiplex PCR; TCRdb stores in-frame clones only, minus some. This sample carries almost 350,000 clones, roughly 8% of them seen once, and the ten largest clones take under 0.5%. Isolation of CD4+ naive, central memory, regulatory and stem cell-like memory cells was achieved by sorting via CD45RO/CCR7/CD25/CD127/CD95/CD27.

The gene calls are TRBV9 and TRBJ2-3, with a weak D call TRBD1 (5 bases). The sample consisted of central memory CD4+ T cells from blood. The TCR comes from a woman younger than 30 in good health. The CDR3 protein is CASSVVPGSDTQYF. The CDR3 DNA sequence: TGTGCCAGCAGCGTAGTACCAGGGTCAGATACGCAGTATTTT.